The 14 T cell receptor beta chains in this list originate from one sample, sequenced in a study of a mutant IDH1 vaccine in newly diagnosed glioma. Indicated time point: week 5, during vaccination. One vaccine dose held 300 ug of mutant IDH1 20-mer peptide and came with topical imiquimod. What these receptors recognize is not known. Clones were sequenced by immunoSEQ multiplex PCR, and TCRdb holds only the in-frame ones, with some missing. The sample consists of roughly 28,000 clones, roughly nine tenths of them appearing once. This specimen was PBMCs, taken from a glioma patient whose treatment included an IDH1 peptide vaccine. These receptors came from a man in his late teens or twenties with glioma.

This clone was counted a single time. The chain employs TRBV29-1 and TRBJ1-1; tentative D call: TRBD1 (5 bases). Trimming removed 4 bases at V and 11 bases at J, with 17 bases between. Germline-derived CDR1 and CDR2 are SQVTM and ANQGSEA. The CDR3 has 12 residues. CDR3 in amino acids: CSVVRDSEVAFF. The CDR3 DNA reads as TGCAGCGTTGTCAGGGACTCCGAGGTGGCTTTCTTT. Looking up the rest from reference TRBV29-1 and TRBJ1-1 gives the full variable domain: SAVISQKPSRDICQRGTSLTIQCQVDSQVTMMFWYRQQPGQSLTLIATANQGSEATYESGFVIDKFPISRPNLTFSTLTVSNMSPEDSSIYLCSVVRDSEVAFFGQGTRLTVV.

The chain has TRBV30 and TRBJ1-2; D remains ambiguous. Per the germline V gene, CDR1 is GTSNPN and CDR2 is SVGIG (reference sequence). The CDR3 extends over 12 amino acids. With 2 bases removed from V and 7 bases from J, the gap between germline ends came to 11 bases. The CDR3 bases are TGTGCCTGGAGTCCCTTGACACCTGGCTACACCTTC. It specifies CAWSPLTPGYTF.

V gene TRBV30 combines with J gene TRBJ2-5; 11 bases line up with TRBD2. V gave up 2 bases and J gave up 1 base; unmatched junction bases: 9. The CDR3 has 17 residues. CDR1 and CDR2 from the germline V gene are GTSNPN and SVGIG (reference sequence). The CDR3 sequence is CAWSPGLAGPLQETQYF. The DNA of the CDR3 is TGTGCCTGGAGTCCTGGACTAGCGGGCCCCCTCCAAGAGACCCAGTACTTC.

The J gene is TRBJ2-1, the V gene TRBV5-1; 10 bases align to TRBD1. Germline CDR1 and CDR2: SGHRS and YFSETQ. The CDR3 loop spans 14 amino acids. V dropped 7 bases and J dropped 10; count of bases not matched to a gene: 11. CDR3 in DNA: TGCGCCAGCTCCGGGGGACAGGGGTTCGGGGAGCAGTTCTTC. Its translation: CASSGGQGFGEQFF.

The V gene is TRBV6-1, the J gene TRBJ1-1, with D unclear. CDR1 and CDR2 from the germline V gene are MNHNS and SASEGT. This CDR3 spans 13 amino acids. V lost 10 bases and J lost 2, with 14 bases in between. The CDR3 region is CATIRNPNTEAFF. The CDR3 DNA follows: TGTGCCACCATTAGGAACCCTAACACTGAAGCTTTCTTT.

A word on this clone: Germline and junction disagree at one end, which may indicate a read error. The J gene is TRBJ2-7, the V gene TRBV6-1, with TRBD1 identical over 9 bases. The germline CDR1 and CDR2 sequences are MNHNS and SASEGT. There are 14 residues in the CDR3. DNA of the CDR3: TGTGCCAGCAGTTCCGGGACAGGGTCCTCCGAGCAGTACTTC. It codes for CASSSGTGSSEQYF.

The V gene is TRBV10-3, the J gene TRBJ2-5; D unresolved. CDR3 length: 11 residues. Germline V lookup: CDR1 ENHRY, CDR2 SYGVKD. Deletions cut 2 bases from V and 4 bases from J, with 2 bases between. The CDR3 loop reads CAISEGETQYF. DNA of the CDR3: TGTGCCATCAGTGAGGGAGAGACCCAGTACTTC.

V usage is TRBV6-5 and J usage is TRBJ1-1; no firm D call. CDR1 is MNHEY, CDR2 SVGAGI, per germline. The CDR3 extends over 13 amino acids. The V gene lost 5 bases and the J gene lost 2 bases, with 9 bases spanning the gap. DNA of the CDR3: TGTGCCAGCAGTGGAACTTCCAACACTGAAGCTTTCTTT. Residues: CASSGTSNTEAFF.

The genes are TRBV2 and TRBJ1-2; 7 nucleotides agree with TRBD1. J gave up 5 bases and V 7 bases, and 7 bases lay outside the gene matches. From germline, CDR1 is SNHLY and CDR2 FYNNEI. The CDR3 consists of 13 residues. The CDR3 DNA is TGTGCCAGCATTGACAGGGTTAAGTATGGCTACACCTTC. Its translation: CASIDRVKYGYTF.

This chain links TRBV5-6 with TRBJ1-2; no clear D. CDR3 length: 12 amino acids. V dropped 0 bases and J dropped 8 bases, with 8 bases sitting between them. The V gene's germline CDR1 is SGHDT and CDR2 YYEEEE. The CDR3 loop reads CASSLGSGGYTF. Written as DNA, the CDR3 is TGTGCCAGCAGCTTGGGCTCCGGGGGCTACACCTTC.

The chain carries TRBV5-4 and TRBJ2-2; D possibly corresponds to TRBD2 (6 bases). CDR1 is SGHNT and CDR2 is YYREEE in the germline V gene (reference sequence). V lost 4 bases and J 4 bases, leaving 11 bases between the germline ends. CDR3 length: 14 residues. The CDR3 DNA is TGTGCCAGCAGCCCCGGGACTGCCACCGGGGAGCTGTTTTTT. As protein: CASSPGTATGELFF.

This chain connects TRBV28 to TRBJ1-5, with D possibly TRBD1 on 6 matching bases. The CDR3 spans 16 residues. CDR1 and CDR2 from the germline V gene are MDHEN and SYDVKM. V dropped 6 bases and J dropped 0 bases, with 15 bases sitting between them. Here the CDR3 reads CASSTPRTASNQPQHF. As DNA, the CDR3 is TGTGCCAGCAGCACCCCCCGGACAGCTAGCAATCAGCCCCAGCATTTT.

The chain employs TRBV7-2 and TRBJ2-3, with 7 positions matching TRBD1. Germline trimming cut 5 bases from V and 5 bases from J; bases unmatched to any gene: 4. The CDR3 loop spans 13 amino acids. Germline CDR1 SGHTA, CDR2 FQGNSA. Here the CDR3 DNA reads TGTGCCAGCAGCCGAAACAGGGGAGATACGCAGTATTTT. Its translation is CASSRNRGDTQYF.

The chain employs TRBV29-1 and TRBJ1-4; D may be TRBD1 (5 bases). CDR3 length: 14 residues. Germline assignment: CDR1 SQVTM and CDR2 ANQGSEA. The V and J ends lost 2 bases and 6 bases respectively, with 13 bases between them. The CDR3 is CSVESPGGDEKLFF. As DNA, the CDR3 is TGCAGCGTTGAATCCCCGGGGGGGGATGAAAAACTGTTTTTT.